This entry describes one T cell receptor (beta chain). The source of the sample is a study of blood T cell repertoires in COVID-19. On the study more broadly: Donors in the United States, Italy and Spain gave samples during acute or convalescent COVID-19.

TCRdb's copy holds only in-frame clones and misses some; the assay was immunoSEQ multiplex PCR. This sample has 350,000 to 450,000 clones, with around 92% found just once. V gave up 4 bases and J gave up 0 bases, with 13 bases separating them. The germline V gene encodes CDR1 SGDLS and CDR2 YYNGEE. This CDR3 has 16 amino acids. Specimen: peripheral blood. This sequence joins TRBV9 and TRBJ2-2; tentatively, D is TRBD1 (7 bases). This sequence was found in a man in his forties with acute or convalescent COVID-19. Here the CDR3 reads CASSPQGGANTGELFF. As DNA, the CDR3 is TGTGCCAGCAGCCCTCAGGGGGGAGCGAACACCGGGGAGCTGTTTTTT.